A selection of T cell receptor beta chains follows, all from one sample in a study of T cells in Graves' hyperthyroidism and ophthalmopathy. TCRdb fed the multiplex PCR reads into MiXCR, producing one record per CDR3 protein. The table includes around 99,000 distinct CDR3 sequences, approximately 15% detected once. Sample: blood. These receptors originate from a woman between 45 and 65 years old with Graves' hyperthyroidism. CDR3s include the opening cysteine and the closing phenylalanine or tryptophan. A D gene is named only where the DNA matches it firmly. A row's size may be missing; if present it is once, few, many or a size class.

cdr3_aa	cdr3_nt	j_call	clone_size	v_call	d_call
CASSLQGLSYEQYF	TGTGCCAGCAGTTTACAGGGGCTATCCTACGAGCAGTACTTC	TRBJ2-7	many	TRBV11-2	TRBD1
CASSRGRAQETQYF	TGTGCCAGCAGCCGGGGGAGGGCCCAAGAGACCCAGTACTTC	TRBJ2-5	many	TRBV5-5	TRBD2
CASSLLGTAAETQYF	TGTGCCAGCAGTTTATTGGGGACGGCGGCAGAGACCCAGTACTTC	TRBJ2-5	-	TRBV28	-
CASSSGRETQYF	TGTGCCAGTAGTAGCGGGAGGGAGACCCAGTACTTC	TRBJ2-5	many	TRBV19	TRBD2
CASTAGVVGNTIYF	TGTGCCAGCACCGCAGGGGTGGTTGGAAACACCATATATTTT	TRBJ1-3	many	TRBV6-1	-
CASSSGTQRMNTEAFF	TGCGCCAGCAGCTCGGGGACACAGAGAATGAACACTGAAGCTTTCTTT	TRBJ1-1	many	TRBV5-1	-
CAWGTGRNQPQHF	TGTGCCTGGGGGACAGGACGAAATCAGCCCCAGCATTTT	TRBJ1-5	many	TRBV30	TRBD1
CASSSHQGSGTEAFF	TGTGCCAGTAGTAGTCACCAGGGAAGTGGGACTGAAGCTTTCTTT	TRBJ1-1	few	TRBV19	-
CAIRVSGRDTEAFF	TGTGCCATCAGGGTATCGGGGAGGGACACTGAAGCTTTCTTT	TRBJ1-1	many	TRBV10-3	-
CASSWTSGSANEQFF	TGTGCCAGCAGCTGGACTAGCGGGAGTGCTAATGAGCAGTTCTTC	TRBJ2-1	many	TRBV11-2	TRBD2
CASSLGLTGNYEQYF	TGTGCCAGCAGTTTGGGGTTAACAGGGAACTACGAGCAGTACTTC	TRBJ2-7	many	TRBV12-3/TRBV12-4	-
CASSPQYSGLVGTGELFF	TGCGCCAGCAGCCCACAGTATTCCGGACTAGTGGGCACCGGGGAGCTGTTTTTT	TRBJ2-2	many	TRBV4-1	TRBD2
CASSVSSSYEQFF	TGTGCCAGCAGCGTTAGTAGTTCATATGAGCAGTTCTTC	TRBJ2-1	many	TRBV9	-
CASSQSGPKNIQYF	TGTGCCAGCAGCCAATCGGGCCCCAAAAACATTCAGTACTTC	TRBJ2-4	many	TRBV3-1	-
CASSAAGTGVMMQFF	TGTGCCAGCAGTGCCGCCGGGACAGGGGTAATGATGCAGTTCTTC	TRBJ2-1	many	TRBV6-1	TRBD1
CASSPRVSGEPNTEAFF	TGTGCCAGCTCACCTCGGGTATCGGGGGAACCGAACACTGAAGCTTTCTTT	TRBJ1-1	many	TRBV18	-
CASRGLIYNEQFF	TGTGCCAGCAGGGGACTGATCTACAATGAGCAGTTCTTC	TRBJ2-1	-	TRBV6-1	-
CASSKSGGDPSLFF	TGTGCCAGCAGTAAAAGTGGGGGGGACCCATCACTGTTCTTC	TRBJ2-1	-	TRBV6-1	TRBD2
CASSLSVRTKNIQYF	TGTGCCAGCAGTTTATCGGTGAGGACCAAAAACATTCAGTACTTC	TRBJ2-4	many	TRBV27	-
CASSPGLGPGYNEQFF	TGTGCCAGCTCCCCAGGACTAGGTCCGGGATACAATGAGCAGTTCTTC	TRBJ2-1	-	TRBV18	TRBD2
CASRDQQHANYGYTF	TGTGCCAGCAGGGATCAGCAGCATGCTAACTATGGCTACACCTTC	TRBJ1-2	many	TRBV2	-
CATSNLAGSQYEQYF	TGTGCCACCAGCAACCTAGCGGGGTCTCAATACGAGCAGTACTTC	TRBJ2-7	many	TRBV15	TRBD2
CAIKAQDYGYTF	TGTGCCATCAAGGCCCAGGACTATGGCTACACCTTC	TRBJ1-2	many	TRBV10-3	-
CASSLQGVGSYNSPLHF	TGTGCCAGCAGCCTACAGGGTGTAGGTTCCTATAATTCACCCCTCCACTTT	TRBJ1-6	many	TRBV3-1	-
CSARDTGRFLSYEQYF	TGCAGTGCTAGAGATACGGGGCGATTTCTTTCCTACGAGCAGTACTTC	TRBJ2-7	many	TRBV20-1	-
CASSEARAGINEKLFF	TGTGCCAGCAGTGAAGCGAGGGCGGGGATTAATGAAAAACTGTTTTTT	TRBJ1-4	many	TRBV2	-
CASRDRRGYTF	TGTGCCAGCAGAGACAGGCGTGGCTACACCTTC	TRBJ1-2	-	TRBV2	-
CASSSGLAGLSYTQYF	TGTGCCAGCAGCTCGGGACTAGCGGGACTATCGTATACGCAGTATTTT	TRBJ2-3	-	TRBV11-2	TRBD2
CATKDYGDNEQFF	TGCGCCACCAAGGACTATGGGGACAATGAGCAGTTCTTC	TRBJ2-1	many	TRBV5-1	-
CVSSAEETQYF	TGTGTTAGCAGTGCTGAAGAGACCCAGTACTTC	TRBJ2-5	once	TRBV2	-
CSVEEYSNTEAFF	TGCAGCGTTGAGGAGTATTCGAACACTGAAGCTTTCTTT	TRBJ1-1	many	TRBV29-1	-
CASRRQAVRQAFF	TGTGCCAGCAGGCGACAGGCCGTCCGTCAAGCTTTCTTT	TRBJ1-1	many	TRBV6-1	-
CASSFDRPGQWFF	TGTGCCAGCAGCTTTGATAGACCGGGACAGTGGTTCTTC	TRBJ2-1	many	TRBV11-2	TRBD1
CASSQGLAEYNEQFF	TGTGCCAGCAGTCAAGGACTAGCGGAGTACAATGAGCAGTTCTTC	TRBJ2-1	-	TRBV11-2	TRBD2
CAISDRGHTDTQYF	TGTGCCATCAGTGATAGGGGCCACACAGATACGCAGTATTTT	TRBJ2-3	-	TRBV10-3	-
CSVRQGDTEAFF	TGCAGTGTCCGACAGGGAGACACTGAAGCTTTCTTT	TRBJ1-1	-	TRBV20-1	TRBD1
CATSRVTSKRELFF	TGTGCCACCAGCAGGGTGACTAGCAAGCGGGAGCTGTTTTTT	TRBJ2-2	few	TRBV15	TRBD2
CASSDRTGDGAGAYEQYF	TGTGCCAGCAGCGATCGGACAGGGGACGGAGCGGGGGCCTACGAGCAGTACTTC	TRBJ2-7	-	TRBV13	-